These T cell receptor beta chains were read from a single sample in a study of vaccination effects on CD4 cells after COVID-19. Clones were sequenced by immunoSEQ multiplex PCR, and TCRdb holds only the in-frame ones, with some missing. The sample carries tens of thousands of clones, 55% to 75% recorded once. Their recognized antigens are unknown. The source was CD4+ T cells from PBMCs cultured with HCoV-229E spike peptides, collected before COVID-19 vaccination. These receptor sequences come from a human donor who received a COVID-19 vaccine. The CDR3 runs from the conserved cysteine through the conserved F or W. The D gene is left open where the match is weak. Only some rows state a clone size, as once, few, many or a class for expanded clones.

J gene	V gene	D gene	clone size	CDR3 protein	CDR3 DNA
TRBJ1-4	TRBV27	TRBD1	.	CASSKGQAANEKLFF	TGTGCCAGCAGTAAGGGACAGGCGGCTAATGAAAAACTGTTTTTT
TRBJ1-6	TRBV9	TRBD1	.	CASSPRQGDSPLHF	TGTGCCAGCAGCCCCCGACAGGGCGATTCACCCCTCCACTTT
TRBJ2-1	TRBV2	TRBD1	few	CASSEQGALNEQFF	TGTGCCAGCAGTGAACAGGGGGCCCTTAATGAGCAGTTCTTC
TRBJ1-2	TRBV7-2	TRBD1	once	CASSLDWTGGYTF	TGTGCCAGCAGCTTAGATTGGACAGGGGGCTACACCTTC
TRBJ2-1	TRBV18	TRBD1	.	CASSPTDRDFSEQFF	TGTGCCAGCTCACCGACGGACAGGGATTTCAGTGAGCAGTTCTTC
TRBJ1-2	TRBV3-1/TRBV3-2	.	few	CASSQYQGDYGYTF	TGTGCCAGCAGCCAATACCAGGGTGACTATGGCTACACCTTC
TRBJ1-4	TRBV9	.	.	CASSAGVTNEKLFF	TGTGCCAGCAGTGCAGGGGTAACTAATGAAAAACTGTTTTTT
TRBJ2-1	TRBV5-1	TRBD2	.	CASSYQRGVDYIFRPSEQFF	TGCGCCAGCAGCTATCAGCGGGGGGTGGACTACATCTTCAGGCCCAGCGAGCAGTTCTTC
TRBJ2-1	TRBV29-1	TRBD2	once	CSVEELADNEQFF	TGCAGCGTTGAAGAACTAGCGGACAATGAGCAGTTCTTC
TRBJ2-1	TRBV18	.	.	CASSPPKFGEQFF	TGTGCCAGCTCACCACCGAAGTTCGGTGAGCAGTTCTTC
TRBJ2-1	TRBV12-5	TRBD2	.	CASAPNARGLAGGSSYNEQFF	TGTGCTAGTGCTCCTAATGCACGGGGACTAGCGGGGGGGAGCTCCTACAATGAGCAGTTCTTC